This T cell receptor (beta chain) was sequenced in a study of shared clonotypes between healthy human individuals. This CDR3 region has 17 residues. Trimming cost V 3 bases and J 1 base, with 18 bases left between them. Germline V gives CDR1 MGHRA, CDR2 YSYEKL. Sequencing used immunoSEQ multiplex PCR; TCRdb keeps in-frame clones, though not all of them. The sample holds roughly 2.6 million clones, around 94% seen once. The TCR sequence derives from a man younger than 35 in good health. V is TRBV4-1 and J is TRBJ1-2, with D possibly TRBD1 on 5 matching bases. The source material was naive CD4+ T cells sorted from blood. As for subset: CD45RA+ positively selected. The CDR3 is CASSHDSYEAINYGYTF. The CDR3 region has the DNA TGCGCCAGCAGCCACGACAGTTATGAAGCGATTAACTATGGCTACACCTTC.